This T cell receptor (beta chain) came from a study of control samples from healthy donors and cancer patients. Profiled with immunoSEQ multiplex PCR; TCRdb holds only in-frame clones, not every one. The sample includes approximately 150,000 clones, roughly nine tenths of them seen just once. The CDR3 is made up of 13 amino acids. The V gene lost 7 bases and the J gene lost 2 bases, with 11 bases spanning the gap. CDR1 SGHRS and CDR2 YFSETQ come from the germline V gene. The V and J genes are TRBV5-1 and TRBJ2-3, with TRBD2 as a possible D gene (6 bases). The source of this sequence is a man younger than 30 in good health. Specimen: blood. The CDR3 reads CASCAGNTDTQYF. In DNA, the CDR3 is TGCGCCAGCTGTGCGGGGAACACAGATACGCAGTATTTT.